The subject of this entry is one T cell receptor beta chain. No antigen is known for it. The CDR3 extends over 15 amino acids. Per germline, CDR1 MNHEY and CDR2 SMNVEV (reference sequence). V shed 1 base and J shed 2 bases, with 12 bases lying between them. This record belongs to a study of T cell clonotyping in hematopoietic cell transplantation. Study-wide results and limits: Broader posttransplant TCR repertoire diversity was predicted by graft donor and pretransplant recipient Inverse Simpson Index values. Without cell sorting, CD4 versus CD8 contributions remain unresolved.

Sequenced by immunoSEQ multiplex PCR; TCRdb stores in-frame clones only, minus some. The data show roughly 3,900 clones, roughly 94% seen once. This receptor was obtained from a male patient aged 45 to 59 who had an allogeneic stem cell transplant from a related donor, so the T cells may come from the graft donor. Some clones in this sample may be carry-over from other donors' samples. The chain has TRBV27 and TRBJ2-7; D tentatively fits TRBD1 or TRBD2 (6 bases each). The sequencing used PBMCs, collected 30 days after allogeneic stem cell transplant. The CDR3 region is CASSLYGGPAYEQYF. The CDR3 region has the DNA TGTGCCAGCAGTTTATACGGGGGCCCCGCCTACGAGCAGTACTTC.